The 25 T cell receptor beta chains given below trace back to one sample, sequenced in a study of neurological immune-mediated disorders. Via MiXCR, TCRdb re-called the 5' RACE reads, giving one row per CDR3 protein. The table lists 55,000 to 85,000 distinct CDR3 sequences, roughly 3.1% of them singletons. Sequenced sample: PBMCs. Source of these receptors: a woman aged 45-59 years with multiple sclerosis.

This clonotype was recorded at least ten times. V gene TRBV9 combines with J gene TRBJ2-1; 16 nucleotides line up with TRBD2. Germline CDR1 is SGDLS and CDR2 is YYNGEE. This CDR3 comprises 19 residues. V was clipped by 0 bases and J by 4 bases; unmatched bases: 7. The CDR3 is CASSVGWGTSGRGYNEQFF. CDR3 DNA sequence: TGTGCCAGCAGCGTAGGATGGGGGACTAGCGGGAGGGGTTACAATGAGCAGTTCTTC.

In its sample, this clonotype was seen many times. This CDR3 reads CSVEVTAGNTIYF. Here the CDR3 DNA reads TGCAGCGTTGAAGTCACAGCTGGAAACACCATATATTTT. V is TRBV29-1 and J is TRBJ1-3, with D unclear. Deletions cut 1 base from V and 2 bases from J, with 6 bases between. CDR3 length: 13 residues. From germline, CDR1 is SQVTM and CDR2 ANQGSEA.

Ten or more counts support this clonotype. J is TRBJ2-3 and V is TRBV5-5, with D perhaps assigned TRBD1 or TRBD2 (5 bases each). This CDR3 comprises 14 residues. V lost 3 bases and J 2 bases, leaving 10 bases between the germline ends. CDR1 is SGHKS, CDR2 YYEKEE, per germline (reference sequence). The CDR3 nucleotides read TGTGCCAGCAGCTCTTTGGGGGACACAGATACGCAGTATTTT. It codes for CASSSLGDTDTQYF.

This clonotype occurred many times. The rearrangement links TRBV29-1 to TRBJ1-6; D possibly corresponds to TRBD1 (6 bases). This CDR3 has 13 residues. The V end was cut by 4 bases, the J end by 6 bases, with 10 bases between. CDR1 and CDR2 (germline): SQVTM, ANQGSEA. CDR3 in amino acids: CSVGGGGNSPLHF. In DNA, the CDR3 is TGCAGCGTTGGTGGAGGGGGTAATTCACCCCTCCACTTT.

This clonotype was seen at least ten times. The V call is TRBV7-2, the J call TRBJ2-1; D remains unclear. Germline CDR1 is SGHTA and CDR2 is FQGNSA. This CDR3 has 13 residues. V lost 5 bases, J lost 0 bases, and 5 bases lay in between. This chain's CDR3 is CASSGSSYNEQFF. The CDR3 DNA reads as TGTGCCAGCAGCGGAAGCTCCTACAATGAGCAGTTCTTC. The full variable domain, its missing parts supplied by reference TRBV7-2 and TRBJ2-1, is GAGVSQSPSNKVTEKGKDVELRCDPISGHTALYWYRQSLGQGLEFLIYFQGNSAPDKSGLPSDRFSAERTGGSVSTLTIQRTQQEDSAVYLCASSGSSYNEQFFGPGTRLTVL.

In this sample, this clonotype turned up many times. The rearrangement uses TRBV7-2 and TRBJ1-2, with a possible D match to TRBD1 (6 bases). V was clipped by 2 bases and J by 8 bases, with 9 bases between them. CDR1 SGHTA and CDR2 FQGNSA come from the germline V gene. The CDR3 has 12 amino acids. The CDR3 protein is CASSLYGGGYTF. The DNA for the CDR3 is TGTGCCAGCAGCTTATACGGGGGCGGCTACACCTTC.

This clonotype was seen repeatedly, ten times or more. J is TRBJ2-2 and V is TRBV7-2, with 10 bases matching TRBD2. CDR1 and CDR2 from the germline V gene are SGHTA and FQGNSA. This CDR3 is 16 amino acids long. The V gene end was trimmed by 2 bases and the J gene end by 5 bases; junction bases not matched to a gene: 5. CDR3 in amino acids: CASSLYTSGVTGELFF. CDR3 in DNA: TGTGCCAGCAGCTTATATACTAGCGGGGTGACCGGGGAGCTGTTTTTT.

With regard to this clonotype: A much bigger clone sits one base away, suggesting this may be a read error. The genes are TRBV5-1 and TRBJ1-3; D may be TRBD1 (6 bases). The CDR3 extends over 14 amino acids. V was clipped by 4 bases and J by 2 bases, with 10 bases between them. Germline V CDR1 and CDR2: SGHRS, YFSETQ. The CDR3 protein is CASSHQGTGNTIYF. The CDR3 nucleotides read TGCGCCAGCAGCCACCAGGGGACTGGAAACACCATATATTTT.

This clonotype was found many times. The chain uses TRBV12-3 or TRBV12-4 and TRBJ1-5; no definite D call. Trimming shortened V by 3 bases and J by 7 bases, and 16 bases separated the two germline ends. This CDR3 comprises 15 residues. CDR3 protein: CASSLWVRARQPQHF. For the CDR3, the DNA is TGTGCCAGCAGTTTGTGGGTCCGGGCCCGGCAGCCCCAGCATTTT.

This clonotype was counted ten times or more. The rearrangement uses TRBV6-2 or TRBV6-3 and TRBJ2-7; TRBD2 is a possible D gene (6 bases). CDR1 MNHEY and CDR2 SVGEGT come from the germline V gene. The CDR3 extends over 15 amino acids. The V end lost 4 bases, the J end lost 2 bases, and 15 bases lay between the germline ends. In DNA form, the CDR3 reads TGTGCCAGCAGTTCCTCCCGGGGGACCGCCTACGAGCAGTACTTC. This codes for CASSSSRGTAYEQYF.

In its sample, this clonotype was seen many times. The chain carries TRBV15 and TRBJ1-1; D not certain. The length of the CDR3 is 14 residues. Trimming removed 6 bases from V and 5 bases from J, with 16 bases in between. Germline V lookup: CDR1 LNHNV, CDR2 YYDKDF (reference sequence). The DNA for the CDR3 is TGTGCCACCAGTCTACGTTCGAGGAGTACTGAAGCTTTCTTT. Encoded protein: CATSLRSRSTEAFF.

This clonotype appeared many times. The V and J genes are TRBV2 and TRBJ2-2; D is unresolved. V lost 7 bases to trimming and J lost 7 bases, with 16 bases between them. The CDR3 covers 14 residues. Germline CDR1 SNHLY, CDR2 FYNNEI. This chain's CDR3 is CASMAGSWGGELFF. The CDR3, as DNA: TGTGCCAGCATGGCAGGATCCTGGGGCGGGGAGCTGTTTTTT.

Comments on this clonotype: An end of the junction differs from the germline gene, which may be a read error. The rearrangement links TRBV20-1 to TRBJ1-5, with a weak D call TRBD1 (5 bases). The CDR3 is made up of 13 amino acids. Germline V gene lookup returns CDR1 DFQATT and CDR2 SNEGSKA (reference sequence). The CDR3 sequence: CSALGAPNKTQNF. The CDR3 DNA follows: TGCAGTGCTCTAGGGGCACCGAATAAGACCCAGAATTTT.

This clonotype was seen ten or more times. The chain has TRBV12-3 or TRBV12-4 and TRBJ1-4, with 10 bases fitting TRBD1. The CDR3 is 15 residues long. The V and J ends lost 3 bases and 7 bases, in that order; junction bases with no gene match: 5. For the CDR3, the DNA is TGTGCCAGCAGTTTTACCAGGGACAGGGGTGAAAAACTGTTTTTT. It is translated as CASSFTRDRGEKLFF.

This clonotype was found many times. This chain links TRBV7-6 with TRBJ2-5; no clear D gene. The V gene lost 0 bases and the J gene lost 2 bases, with 10 bases spanning the gap. Germline assignment: CDR1 SGHVS and CDR2 FNYEAQ. The CDR3 sequence is 15 residues long. The CDR3 DNA reads TGTGCCAGCAGCTTAGCGGCGGCTTTACAAGAGACCCAGTACTTC. This encodes CASSLAAALQETQYF. Using reference TRBV7-6 and TRBJ2-5 for the parts outside the CDR3, the full variable domain is GAGVSQSPRYKVTKRGQDVALRCDPISGHVSLYWYRQALGQGPEFLTYFNYEAQQDKSGLPNDRFSAERPEGSISTLTIQRTEQRDSAMYRCASSLAAALQETQYFGPGTRLLVL.

This clonotype showed up many times. This chain links TRBV6-1 with TRBJ1-2; D gene ambiguous. Trimming took 6 bases from V and 2 from J, leaving 10 bases between them. Germline CDR1 MNHNS, CDR2 SASEGT. The CDR3 extends over 13 amino acids. The CDR3 DNA reads TGTGCCAGCAGGGTTGGAGGGAACTATGGCTACACCTTC. It specifies CASRVGGNYGYTF.

This clonotype was picked up many times. This chain uses TRBV29-1 with TRBJ1-2, with D perhaps TRBD1 (5 bases). The germline V gene encodes CDR1 SQVTM and CDR2 ANQGSEA. CDR3 length equals 14 residues. The germline V and J ends were trimmed by 6 bases and 2 bases, with 16 bases remaining between them. The CDR3 DNA reads as TGCAGCGTCCAAAACGCAGGGTTGAACTATGGCTACACCTTC. The encoded protein is CSVQNAGLNYGYTF.

Ten or more counts support this clonotype. The V call is TRBV7-7, the J call TRBJ1-6, with 12 nucleotides matching TRBD1. Looked up from germline, CDR1 is SSHAT and CDR2 is FNYEAQ (reference sequence). The CDR3 has 17 amino acids. V dropped 4 bases and J dropped 9; count of bases not matched to a gene: 10. CDR3 bases: TGTGCCAGCAGCTACCGGGACAGGGGGCGCGAAGTTTCACCCCTCCACTTT. This encodes CASSYRDRGREVSPLHF. The whole variable domain, filled in from reference TRBV7-7 and TRBJ1-6, reads GAGVSQSPRYKVTKRGQDVTLRCDPISSHATLYWYQQALGQGPEFLTYFNYEAQPDKSGLPSDRFSAERPEGSISTLTIQRTEQRDSAMYRCASSYRDRGREVSPLHFGNGTRLTVT.

This clonotype was picked up many times. The J gene is TRBJ2-7, the V gene TRBV6-2 or TRBV6-3, with D uncertain. The CDR3 sequence is 14 residues long. In germline, CDR1 is MNHEY, CDR2 SVGEGT. V was trimmed by 2 bases and J by 4 bases, leaving 12 bases between them. The CDR3 coding sequence is TGTGCCAGCAGTTACGGCGGATCCAAATACGAGCAGTACTTC. Translated, it gives CASSYGGSKYEQYF.

This clonotype was observed at least ten times. Mismatch with germline at one junction end may stem from a read error. The chain uses TRBV28 and TRBJ2-7, with D tentatively TRBD1 (6 bases). CDR3 length equals 15 residues. Germline assignment: CDR1 MDHEN and CDR2 SYDVKM. CDR3 sequence (DNA): TGTGCCAGCAGTTTAATCCAGGGGCCCTCCGACGAGCAGTACTTC. It encodes CASSLIQGPSDEQYF.

This clonotype was seen ten or more times. V and J are TRBV25-1 and TRBJ1-1; D perhaps matches TRBD1 (6 bases). The ends were cut back, 7 bases at V and 4 bases at J, with 13 bases in the middle. The CDR3 contains 13 residues. CDR1 and CDR2 from the germline V gene are MGHDK and SYGVNS. The CDR3 protein is CASTAGVGTEAFF. CDR3 in DNA: TGTGCCAGCACCGCAGGGGTTGGCACTGAAGCTTTCTTT.

This clonotype was picked up many times. V usage is TRBV7-6 and J usage is TRBJ1-2; D might be TRBD1 (6 bases). CDR1 is SGHVS, CDR2 FNYEAQ, per germline. The CDR3 length is 13 residues. V lost 3 bases and J lost 4, with 9 bases in between. The CDR3 sequence: CASSLGAVYGYTF. CDR3 coding DNA: TGTGCCAGCAGCTTGGGGGCAGTCTATGGCTACACCTTC.

This clonotype was observed at least ten times. The V gene is TRBV29-1, the J gene TRBJ2-1, with a weak D call TRBD2 (6 bases). The CDR3 loop spans 13 amino acids. Germline CDR1 SQVTM, CDR2 ANQGSEA. Trimming stripped 0 bases from V and 8 bases from J, with 11 bases between. CDR3: CSVEDRAGYEQFF. CDR3 nucleotide sequence: TGCAGCGTTGAAGATCGGGCGGGATATGAGCAGTTCTTC.

This clonotype was seen at least ten times. This rearrangement joins TRBV5-1 to TRBJ1-1; D perhaps matches TRBD1 (6 bases). CDR3 length: 14 amino acids. The V end was cut by 2 bases, the J end by 5 bases, with 13 bases between. Germline-derived CDR1 and CDR2 are SGHRS and YFSETQ. The CDR3 spells CASSLDPGDTEAFF. The CDR3, as DNA: TGCGCCAGCAGCTTAGACCCAGGGGATACTGAAGCTTTCTTT.

This clonotype has a count of ten or more. The chain carries TRBV3-1 and TRBJ2-1, with D perhaps matching TRBD1 or TRBD2 (5 bases each). Trimming pared 6 bases from V and 3 bases from J, leaving 9 bases between. Germline CDR1 reads LGHDT; CDR2 reads YNNKEL (reference sequence). This CDR3 contains 13 residues. CDR3 sequence reads: CASSPRGYNEQFF. The CDR3 DNA follows: TGTGCCAGCAGTCCGAGGGGCTACAATGAGCAGTTCTTC.